This T cell receptor (beta chain) was sequenced for a study of cytomegalovirus exposure and HLA in healthy donors. At the level of the study: Early release data held tens of millions of unique TCRs from HLA-typed donors. Study-wide findings and caveats: It was assumed in the presence/absence analyses that sequencing depth was roughly uniform across donors.

Researchers ran the PCR with 60 Vbeta and 13 Jbeta primers. TCRdb keeps only in-frame clones here, not all; method: immunoSEQ multiplex PCR. The data hold about 160,000 clones, with about 80% observed a single time. Notes on this clone: Its antigen remains unidentified.

This receptor was identified in a man aged 35 to 55 in good health and CMV-seronegative. Sequencing was carried out using PBMCs.

For the CDR3, the DNA is TGTGCTAGTGGTTCGGGGCGGAGGGCCCTCTCCTACAATGAGCAGTTCTTC. This codes for CASGSGRRALSYNEQFF. The gene calls are TRBV12-5 and TRBJ2-1; D is possibly TRBD2 (6 bases). V shed 4 bases and J shed 0 bases, with 16 bases lying between them. Germline CDR1 LGHNT, CDR2 FRNRAP. The CDR3 spans 17 residues.